This record concerns one TCR beta chain sequence. Profiled with immunoSEQ multiplex PCR; TCRdb holds only in-frame clones, not every one. The sample records fewer than 300,000 clones, over 75% being singletons. The data derive from a study of control samples from healthy donors and cancer patients. CDR3 length equals 12 residues. V lost 2 bases and J 11 bases, leaving 10 bases between the germline ends. The sequenced sample was PBMCs. This TCR came from a woman aged 60-75 years with lung cancer. The V and J genes are TRBV12-3 or TRBV12-4 and TRBJ1-5, with D possibly TRBD1 on 5 matching bases. DNA of the CDR3: TGTGCCAGCAGTTTACGGGGGGAGACCCAGCATTTT. It yields the protein CASSLRGETQHF.